This entry features one TCR beta chain sequence. Its antigen remains unknown. The data were taken from a study of OX40 agonist ivuxolimab in advanced cancers. Across the whole study: The diagnoses of dose-escalation patients were hepatocellular carcinoma, melanoma, renal cell or head and neck cancer. Study conclusions and caveats: Both blood CD4+ and CD8+ T cells showed clonal growth by week 6 at 0.1 to 3.0 mg/kg. No determination was made of the antigen specificity of the expanded peripheral T cells. Averaged across samples, CD8+ T cells carried more expanded clones than CD4+ did.

The method was immunoSEQ multiplex PCR; TCRdb's version includes in-frame clones alone and lacks a portion of them. The table records 54,000 or so clones, approximately 87% of them present only once. V dropped 5 bases and J dropped 0; count of bases not matched to a gene: 4. This CDR3 contains 16 residues. From germline, CDR1 is SGHRS and CDR2 YFSETQ. This TCR came from an adult with an advanced solid tumor such as melanoma, head and neck, liver or kidney cancer. Source: CD4+ or CD8+ T cells sorted from blood, taken in a trial of the OX40 agonist ivuxolimab. The gene calls are TRBV5-1 and TRBJ2-3, with 12 bases aligning to TRBD2. The CDR3 DNA is TGCGCCAGCAGACTCACTAGCGGGAGGAGCACAGATACGCAGTATTTT. Translation: CASRLTSGRSTDTQYF.